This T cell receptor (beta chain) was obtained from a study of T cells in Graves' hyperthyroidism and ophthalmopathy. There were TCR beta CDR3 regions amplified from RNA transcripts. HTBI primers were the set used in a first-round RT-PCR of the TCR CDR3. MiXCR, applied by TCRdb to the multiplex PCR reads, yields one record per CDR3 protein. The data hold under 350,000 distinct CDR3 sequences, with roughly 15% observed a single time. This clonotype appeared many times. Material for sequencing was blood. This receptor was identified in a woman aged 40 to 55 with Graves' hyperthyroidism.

The DNA for the CDR3 is TGTGCCAGCAGTGAATGGGGCGAGCAGTACTTC. Translation gives CASSEWGEQYF. The gene calls are TRBV2 and TRBJ2-7; D gene uncertain. V dropped 2 bases and J dropped 6 bases, with 5 bases sitting between them. The CDR3 is 11 amino acids. Germline V gene data show CDR1 as SNHLY and CDR2 as FYNNEI.